This T cell receptor beta chain is drawn from a study of T cell responses to AZD1222 COVID-19 vaccine. Overall study findings and caveats: Sampled repertoires all dated from after the peak T cell response. There were vaccine-associated CD4 TCRs across spike, dominant at 160-218 and 743-854.

Worth noting for this clone: Its target is unknown.

Only in-frame clones appear in the TCRdb table, and some are missing; sequencing was by immunoSEQ multiplex PCR. The profile shows some 180,000 clones, roughly 92% of them singletons. CDR3 length: 14 residues. V lost 5 bases and J lost 4, with 12 bases in between. Looked up from germline, CDR1 is SGHAT and CDR2 is FQDESV (reference sequence). The chain recombines TRBV11-1 with TRBJ1-3; D gene uncertain. The specimen was peripheral blood, collected 28 days after the second AZD1222 dose. This sequence originates from an adult who received the AZD1222 COVID-19 vaccine. CDR3 coding DNA: TGTGCCAGCAGCCGCATCGGGAGAGGAAACACCATATATTTT. Translating it yields CASSRIGRGNTIYF. The entire variable domain, with the rest obtained from reference TRBV11-1 and TRBJ1-3, is as follows: EAEVAQSPRYKITEKSQAVAFWCDPISGHATLYWYRQILGQGPELLVQFQDESVVDDSQLPKDRFSAERLKGVDSTLKIQPAELGDSAMYLCASSRIGRGNTIYFGEGSWLTVV.